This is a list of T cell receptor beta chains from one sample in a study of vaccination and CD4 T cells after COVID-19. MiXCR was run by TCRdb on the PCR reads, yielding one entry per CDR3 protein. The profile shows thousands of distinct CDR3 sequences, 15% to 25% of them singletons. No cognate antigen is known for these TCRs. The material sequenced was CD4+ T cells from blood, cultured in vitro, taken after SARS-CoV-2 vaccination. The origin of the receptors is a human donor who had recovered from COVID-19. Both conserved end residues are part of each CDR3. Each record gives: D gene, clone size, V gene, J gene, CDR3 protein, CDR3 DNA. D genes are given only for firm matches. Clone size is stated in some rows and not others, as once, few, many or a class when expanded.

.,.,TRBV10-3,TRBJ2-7,CAISLGGRDSSYEQYF,TGTGCCATCAGTCTGGGGGGAAGGGACTCTTCCTACGAGCAGTACTTC
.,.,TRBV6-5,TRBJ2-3,CASSSLMGRADTQYF,TGTGCCAGCAGTTCTTTAATGGGTCGGGCAGATACGCAGTATTTT
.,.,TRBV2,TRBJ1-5,CASRSRRNQPQHF,TGTGCCAGCAGGTCCAGGAGAAATCAGCCCCAGCATTTT
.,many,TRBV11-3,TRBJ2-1,CASSPNGLNSYNEQFF,TGTGCCAGCAGCCCCAACGGCTTGAACTCCTACAATGAGCAGTTCTTC
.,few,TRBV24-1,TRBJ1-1,CATSEQGNTEAFF,TGTGCCACCAGTGAACAGGGTAACACTGAAGCTTTCTTT
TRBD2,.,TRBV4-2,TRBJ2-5,CASSQERWTSGGAEETQYF,TGTGCCAGCAGCCAAGAGCGATGGACTAGCGGGGGGGCCGAAGAGACCCAGTACTTC
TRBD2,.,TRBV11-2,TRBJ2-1,CASSLTSGSVEQFF,TGTGCCAGCAGCTTGACTAGCGGGAGCGTTGAGCAGTTCTTC
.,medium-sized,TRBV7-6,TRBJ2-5,CASSLRGGGETQYF,TGTGCCAGCAGCTTAAGAGGAGGGGGCGAGACCCAGTACTTC
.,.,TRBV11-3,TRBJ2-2,CASSPRGVNTGELFF,TGTGCCAGCAGCCCACGTGGGGTAAACACCGGGGAGCTGTTTTTT
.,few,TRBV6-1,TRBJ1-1,CASSENDQLRAFF,TGTGCCAGCAGTGAAAACGACCAGCTCCGGGCTTTCTTT
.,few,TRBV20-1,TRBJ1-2,CSARVGYGYTF,TGCAGTGCTAGAGTTGGGTATGGCTACACCTTC
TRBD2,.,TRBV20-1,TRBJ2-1,CSASGRPGNEQFF,TGCAGTGCTAGCGGGAGGCCGGGTAATGAGCAGTTCTTC
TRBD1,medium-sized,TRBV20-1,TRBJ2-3,CSASPGQTYADTQYF,TGCAGTGCTAGCCCGGGACAGACCTACGCAGATACGCAGTATTTT
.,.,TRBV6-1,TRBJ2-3,CASSVTTDTQYF,TGTGCCAGCAGTGTAACTACAGATACGCAGTATTTT
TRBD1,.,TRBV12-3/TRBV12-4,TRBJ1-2,CASRGTGNYGYTF,TGTGCCAGCAGGGGGACAGGAAACTATGGCTACACCTTC
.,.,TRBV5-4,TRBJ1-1,CASSSNIGDTEAFF,TGTGCCAGCAGCTCAAATATAGGGGACACTGAAGCTTTCTTT
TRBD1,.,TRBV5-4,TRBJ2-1,CASSLGAGGYNEQFF,TGTGCCAGCAGCCTGGGCGCAGGGGGCTACAATGAGCAGTTCTTC
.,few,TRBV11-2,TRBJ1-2,CASSPLAAPVGPGGYTF,TGTGCCAGCAGCCCCCTGGCAGCCCCGGTTGGACCTGGTGGCTACACCTTC
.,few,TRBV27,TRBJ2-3,CASSFISWNTDTQYF,TGTGCCAGCAGTTTTATTTCATGGAACACAGATACGCAGTATTTT
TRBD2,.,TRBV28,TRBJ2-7,CASSLPTSGRPHEQYF,TGTGCCAGCAGTCTGCCGACTAGCGGGAGGCCCCACGAGCAGTACTTC
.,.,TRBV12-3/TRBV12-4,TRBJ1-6,CASSYGLDNSPLHF,TGTGCCAGCAGTTACGGCTTAGATAATTCACCCCTCCACTTT
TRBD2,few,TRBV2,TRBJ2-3,CASSTRAGATDTQYF,TGTGCCAGCAGTACCCGAGCGGGGGCCACAGATACGCAGTATTTT
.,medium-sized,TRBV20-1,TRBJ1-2,CSAKMVYGYTF,TGCAGTGCCAAGATGGTCTATGGCTACACCTTC
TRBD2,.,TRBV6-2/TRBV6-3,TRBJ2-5,CASRPQIAGGPETQYF,TGTGCCAGCAGGCCTCAGATAGCGGGGGGGCCGGAGACCCAGTACTTC
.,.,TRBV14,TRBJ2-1,CASSPQGGTYNEQFF,TGTGCCAGCAGCCCACAGGGTGGAACATACAATGAGCAGTTCTTC